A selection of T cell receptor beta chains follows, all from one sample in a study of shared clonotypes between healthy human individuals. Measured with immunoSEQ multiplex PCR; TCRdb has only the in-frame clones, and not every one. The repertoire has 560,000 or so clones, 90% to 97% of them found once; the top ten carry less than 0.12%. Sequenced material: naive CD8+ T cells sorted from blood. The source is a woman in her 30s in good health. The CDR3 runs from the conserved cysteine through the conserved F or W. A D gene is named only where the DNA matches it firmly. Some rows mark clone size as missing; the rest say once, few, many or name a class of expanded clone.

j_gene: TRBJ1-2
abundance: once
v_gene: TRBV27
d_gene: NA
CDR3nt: TGTGCCAGCAGACAGGGAGGTGACTATGGCTACACCTTC
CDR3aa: CASRQGGDYGYTF

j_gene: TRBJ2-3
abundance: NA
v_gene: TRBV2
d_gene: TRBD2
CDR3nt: TGTGCCAGCGGGACTAGCGGGAGCTTATCAGATACGCAGTATTTT
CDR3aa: CASGTSGSLSDTQYF

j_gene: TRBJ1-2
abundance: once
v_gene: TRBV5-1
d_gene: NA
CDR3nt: TGCGCCAGCAGCTTGGACCCGTCGGGCTCGGAGGGGGACTATGGCTACACCTTC
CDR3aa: CASSLDPSGSEGDYGYTF

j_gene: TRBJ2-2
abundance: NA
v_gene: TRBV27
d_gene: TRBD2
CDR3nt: TGTGCCAGCAGGAAATCCAGCGGGAGACACACCGGGGAGCTGTTTTTT
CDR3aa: CASRKSSGRHTGELFF

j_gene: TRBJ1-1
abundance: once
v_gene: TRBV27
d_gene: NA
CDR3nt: TGTGCCAGCAGTTTAGGGGCGGAAGCGAACACTGAAGCTTTCTTT
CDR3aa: CASSLGAEANTEAFF

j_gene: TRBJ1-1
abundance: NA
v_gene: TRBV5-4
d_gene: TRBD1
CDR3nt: TGTGCCAGCAGCTCTGAAACAGGGGGAAGGACTGAAGCTTTCTTT
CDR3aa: CASSSETGGRTEAFF

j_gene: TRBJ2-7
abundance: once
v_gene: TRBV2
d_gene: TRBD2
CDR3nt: TGTGCCAGCAGCCGGACTAGCGGGACCCACGAGCAGTACTTC
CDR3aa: CASSRTSGTHEQYF

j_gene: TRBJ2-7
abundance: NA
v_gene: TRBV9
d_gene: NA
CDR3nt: TGTGCCAGCAGCGTAGGGGGCAGGCTCGGCGAGCAGTACTTC
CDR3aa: CASSVGGRLGEQYF

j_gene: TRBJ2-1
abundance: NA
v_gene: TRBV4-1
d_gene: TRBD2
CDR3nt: TGCGCCAGCAGCCAATTATTAACTGGCGGGAGAATGAATGAGCAGTTCTTC
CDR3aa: CASSQLLTGGRMNEQFF

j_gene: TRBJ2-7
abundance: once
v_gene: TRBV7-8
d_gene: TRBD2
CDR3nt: TGTGCCAGCAGCTTAACGGCGGGAGTATCCGAGCAGTACTTC
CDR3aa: CASSLTAGVSEQYF

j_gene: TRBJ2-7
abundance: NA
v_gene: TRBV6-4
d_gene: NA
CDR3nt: TGTGCCAGCAGTGACTCGATCGGGCCAGGGAGGCACGAGCAGTACTTC
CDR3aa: CASSDSIGPGRHEQYF

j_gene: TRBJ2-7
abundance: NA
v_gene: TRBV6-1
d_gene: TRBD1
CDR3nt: TGTGCCAGCAGTGAACGTGGGACAGTAGCAGTCTACGAGCAGTACTTC
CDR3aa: CASSERGTVAVYEQYF

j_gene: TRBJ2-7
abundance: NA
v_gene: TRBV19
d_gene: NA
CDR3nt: TGTGCCAGTAGTGACGGACGGAGCATTGACGGGCAGTACTTC
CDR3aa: CASSDGRSIDGQYF

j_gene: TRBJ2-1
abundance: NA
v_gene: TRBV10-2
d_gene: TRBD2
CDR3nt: TGCGCCAGCATTTTAGCGGGAGAGGGGTATAATGAGCAGTTCTTC
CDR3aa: CASILAGEGYNEQFF

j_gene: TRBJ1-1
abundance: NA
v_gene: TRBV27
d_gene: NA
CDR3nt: TGTGCCAGCAGTTTGGGCAGGTTGAACACTGAAGCTTTCTTT
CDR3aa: CASSLGRLNTEAFF

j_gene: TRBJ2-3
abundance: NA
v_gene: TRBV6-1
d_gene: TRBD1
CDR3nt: TGTGCCAGCAACCTCGGACAGGGGACCACAGATACGCAGTATTTT
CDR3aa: CASNLGQGTTDTQYF

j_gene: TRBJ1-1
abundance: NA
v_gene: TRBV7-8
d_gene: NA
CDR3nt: TGTGCCAGCAGCCTCCTTGGGGTCCTGAACACTGAAGCTTTCTTT
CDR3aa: CASSLLGVLNTEAFF

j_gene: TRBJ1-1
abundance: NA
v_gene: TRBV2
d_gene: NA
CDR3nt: TGTGCCAGCCTTGAAGGGTTGATCAACACTGAAGCTTTCTTT
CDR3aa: CASLEGLINTEAFF

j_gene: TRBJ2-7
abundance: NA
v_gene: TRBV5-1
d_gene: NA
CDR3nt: TGCGCCAGCAGCTTTAGCCAGGGTACCTACGAGCAGTACTTC
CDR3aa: CASSFSQGTYEQYF

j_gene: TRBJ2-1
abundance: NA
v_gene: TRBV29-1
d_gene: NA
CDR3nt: TGCAGCGTGGGGGGCGGGTTATACTCCTACAATGAGCAGTTCTTC
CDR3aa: CSVGGGLYSYNEQFF

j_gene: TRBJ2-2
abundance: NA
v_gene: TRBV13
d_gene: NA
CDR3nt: TGTGCCAGCAGCTTCTCGACAGGACCGATGGGGGAGCTGTTTTTT
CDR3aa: CASSFSTGPMGELFF

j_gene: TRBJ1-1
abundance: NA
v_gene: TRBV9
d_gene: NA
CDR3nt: TGTGCCAGCAGCAGAGCCAACACTGAAGCTTTCTTT
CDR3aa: CASSRANTEAFF

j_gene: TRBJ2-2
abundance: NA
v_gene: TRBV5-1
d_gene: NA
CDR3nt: TGCGCCAGCAGCTTTGGGGAGTCCGGGGAGCTGTTTTTT
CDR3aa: CASSFGESGELFF

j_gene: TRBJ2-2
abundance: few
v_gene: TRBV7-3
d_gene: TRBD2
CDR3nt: TGTGCCAGCAGCTTAGGAGCGGGAAGGACCGGGGAGCTGTTTTTT
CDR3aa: CASSLGAGRTGELFF

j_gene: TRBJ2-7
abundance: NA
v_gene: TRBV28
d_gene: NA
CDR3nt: TGTGCCAGCAGTCCCCCGGACAGAACCTACGAGCAGTACTTC
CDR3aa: CASSPPDRTYEQYF

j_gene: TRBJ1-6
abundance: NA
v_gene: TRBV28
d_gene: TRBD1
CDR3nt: TGTGCCAGCAGTTTAACAGGACAGGGGGTTTTTTCACCCCTCCACTTT
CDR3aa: CASSLTGQGVFSPLHF

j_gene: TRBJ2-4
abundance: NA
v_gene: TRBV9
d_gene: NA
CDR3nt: TGTGCCAGCAGCGTTACAGGTGCAGCCAAAAACATTCAGTACTTC
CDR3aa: CASSVTGAAKNIQYF

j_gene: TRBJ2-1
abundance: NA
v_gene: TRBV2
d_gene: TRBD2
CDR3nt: TGTGCCACTTTAAGACTAGCGGAGTACAATGAGCAGTTCTTC
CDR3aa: CATLRLAEYNEQFF

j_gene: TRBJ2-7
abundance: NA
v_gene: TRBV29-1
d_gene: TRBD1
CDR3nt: TGCAGCGCCCTAACAGGGGGCTCCTACGAGCAGTACTTC
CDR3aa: CSALTGGSYEQYF

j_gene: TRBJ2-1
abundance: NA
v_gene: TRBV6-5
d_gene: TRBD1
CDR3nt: TGTGCCAGCAGCTACACACAGGGGGCGGAGGGCGAGCAGTTCTTC
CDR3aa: CASSYTQGAEGEQFF

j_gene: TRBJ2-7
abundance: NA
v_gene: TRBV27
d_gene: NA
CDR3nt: TGTGCCAGCAGTCCTTCCCTAGGACAGTACCCCTACGAGCAGTACTTC
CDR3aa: CASSPSLGQYPYEQYF

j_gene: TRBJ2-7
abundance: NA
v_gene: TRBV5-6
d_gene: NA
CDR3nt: TGTGCCAGCAGTTTCGGACAGTCCTACGAGCAGTACTTC
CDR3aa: CASSFGQSYEQYF

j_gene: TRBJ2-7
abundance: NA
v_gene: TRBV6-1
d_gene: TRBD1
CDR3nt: TGTGCCAGCAGTGAAAGCCCAGGGGGACATTACTACGAGCAGTACTTC
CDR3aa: CASSESPGGHYYEQYF

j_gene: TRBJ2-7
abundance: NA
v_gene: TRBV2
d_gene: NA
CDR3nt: TGTGCCAGCAGACCAGGGTCCCCCTACGAGCAGTACTTC
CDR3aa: CASRPGSPYEQYF

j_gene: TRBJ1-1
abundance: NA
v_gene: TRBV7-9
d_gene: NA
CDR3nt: TGTGCCAGCAGCTCGCAATCGGGACAAACAAACACTGAAGCTTTCTTT
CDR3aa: CASSSQSGQTNTEAFF

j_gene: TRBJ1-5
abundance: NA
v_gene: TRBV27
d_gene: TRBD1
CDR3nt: TGTGCCAGCAGTCCCGGGACAGGGGGCCGACAGCCCCAGCATTTT
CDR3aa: CASSPGTGGRQPQHF

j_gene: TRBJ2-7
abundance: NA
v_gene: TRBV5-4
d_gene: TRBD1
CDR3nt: TGTGCCAGCAGGAGGGACAGGGGTTTAGAAGAGCAGTACTTC
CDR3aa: CASRRDRGLEEQYF

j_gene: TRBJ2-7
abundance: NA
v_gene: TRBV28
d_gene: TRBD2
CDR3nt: TGTGCCAGCTCCACGGGCCGACTAGCGGGAGACGGCGAGCAGTACTTC
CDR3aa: CASSTGRLAGDGEQYF